The entry below gives a single T cell receptor beta chain sequence along with its context. Other DNA sequences of this sample code for an identical CDR3. Measured with immunoSEQ multiplex PCR; TCRdb has only the in-frame clones, and not every one. The table includes about 100,000 clones, 70% to 90% detected once. This sample is part of a study of blood T cell repertoires in COVID-19. The V and J ends lost 0 bases and 1 base respectively, with 3 bases between them. Germline lookup yields CDR1 SGHRS and CDR2 YFSETQ. This CDR3 has 13 residues. V gene TRBV5-1 combines with J gene TRBJ2-3; D is uncertain. This TCR derives from a woman in her forties or fifties who had recovered from COVID-19. Material for sequencing was PBMCs or T cells enriched from blood (not recorded which). CDR3 residues: CASSLAGTDTQYF. CDR3 DNA sequence: TGCGCCAGCAGCTTGGCCGGCACAGATACGCAGTATTTT.